This T cell receptor (beta chain) derives from a study of T cell repertoires in cytomegalovirus infection. The overall study: In public TCR beta signatures, there were indications of both CMV infection and matching HLA type.

Study conclusions and caveats: People with CMV and the relevant HLA were identified by cumulative public TCR beta family frequency. Predominance within the ex vivo response was attributable to HLA-C-restricted CMV-specific TCR beta clonotypes.

TCRdb analysed the reads with MiXCR anew, one entry per CDR3 protein. The repertoire holds about 180,000 distinct CDR3 sequences, with around 14% as singletons. This clonotype was observed many times. What it binds is unknown. There are 14 residues in the CDR3. Germline trimming cut 4 bases from V and 0 bases from J; bases unmatched to any gene: 2. Germline-derived CDR1 and CDR2 are SGHTA and FQGNSA. The V and J genes are TRBV7-2 and TRBJ1-2; 7 bases are a match to TRBD1. This TCR was recovered from a human donor in good health (CMV status not recorded). Some clones in this sample may be carry-over from other donors' samples. The source material was PBMCs. CDR3 residues: CASSWGQTNYGYTF. The CDR3 nucleotides are TGTGCCAGCAGCTGGGGACAGACTAACTATGGCTACACCTTC.